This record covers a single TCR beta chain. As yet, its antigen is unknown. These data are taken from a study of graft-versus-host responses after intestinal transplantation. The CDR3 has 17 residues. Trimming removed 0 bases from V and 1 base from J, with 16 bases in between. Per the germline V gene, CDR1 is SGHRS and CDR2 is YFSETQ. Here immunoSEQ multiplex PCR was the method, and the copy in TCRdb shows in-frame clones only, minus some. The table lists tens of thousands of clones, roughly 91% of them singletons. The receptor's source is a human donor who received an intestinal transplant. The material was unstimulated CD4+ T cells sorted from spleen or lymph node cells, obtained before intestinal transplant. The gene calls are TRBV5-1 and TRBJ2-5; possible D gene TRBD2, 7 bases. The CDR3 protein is CASSLGAGAVTQETQYF. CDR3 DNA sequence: TGCGCCAGCAGCTTGGGGGCGGGGGCAGTAACCCAAGAGACCCAGTACTTC.